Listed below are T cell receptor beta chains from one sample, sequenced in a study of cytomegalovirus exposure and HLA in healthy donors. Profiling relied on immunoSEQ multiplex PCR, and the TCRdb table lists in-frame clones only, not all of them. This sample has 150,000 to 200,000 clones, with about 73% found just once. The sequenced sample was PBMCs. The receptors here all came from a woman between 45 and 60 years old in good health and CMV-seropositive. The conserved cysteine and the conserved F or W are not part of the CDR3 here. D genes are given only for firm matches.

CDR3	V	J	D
ASSLSSGGAAEQF	TRBV7-2	TRBJ2-1	TRBD2
ASSVLAGPDTQY	TRBV9	TRBJ2-3	TRBD2
ASSSQTGSEQY	TRBV27	TRBJ2-7	TRBD1
ATSRGGTSSYEQY	TRBV15	TRBJ2-7	TRBD2
ASSLMGQRTYEQY	TRBV7-9	TRBJ2-7	TRBD1
ASSLGGGANIQY	TRBV13	TRBJ2-4	NA
ASSEGQGSLSEAF	TRBV10-1	TRBJ1-1	TRBD1
ASRARGDEQF	TRBV5-4	TRBJ2-1	NA
ASSYSWTGGYSEQY	TRBV6-5	TRBJ2-7	TRBD1
ASSPGRSLGSTDTQY	TRBV5-1	TRBJ2-3	TRBD2
ASSPDEDEQF	TRBV7-9	TRBJ2-1	NA
ASSSRTSTNEKLF	TRBV19	TRBJ1-4	NA
ASSGHPGTEAF	TRBV9	TRBJ1-1	NA
ASSERMEYGYT	TRBV6-5	TRBJ1-2	NA